These T cell receptor beta chains were read from a single sample in a study of CD8+ T cells in alopecia areata. Measured with immunoSEQ multiplex PCR; TCRdb has only the in-frame clones, and not every one. The sample has roughly 60,000 clones; 44% are singletons. The sequenced sample consisted of NKG2D-low CD8+ T cells sorted from blood. The source is a human donor with alopecia areata. CDR3s include the opening cysteine and the closing phenylalanine or tryptophan. The D gene is left open where the match is weak. Expanded clones get a size class; other rows say once, few or many, or leave the size out.

J: TRBJ2-7
V: TRBV4-3
D: NA
size: NA
DNA: TGCGCCAGCAGCCAGGGGGAATGGGCCTACGAGCAGTACTTC
CDR3: CASSQGEWAYEQYF

J: TRBJ1-2
V: TRBV9
D: NA
size: NA
DNA: TGTGCCAGCAGAGGGGGGGTAAACTATGGCTACACCTTC
CDR3: CASRGGVNYGYTF

J: TRBJ2-3
V: TRBV6-1
D: NA
size: NA
DNA: TGTGCCAGCAGTGAAGTGCGCCAGGGTGCAGATACGCAGTATTTT
CDR3: CASSEVRQGADTQYF

J: TRBJ2-1
V: TRBV4-1
D: TRBD2
size: NA
DNA: TGCGCCAGCAGCTTAGGGACTAGCTTGACCTACAATGAGCAGTTCTTC
CDR3: CASSLGTSLTYNEQFF

J: TRBJ2-3
V: TRBV9
D: NA
size: NA
DNA: TGTGCCAGCAGCGCACAGACCACAGATACGCAGTATTTT
CDR3: CASSAQTTDTQYF

J: TRBJ1-6
V: TRBV7-2
D: NA
size: once
DNA: TGTGCCAGCAGCTTCGACAGGTTTAATTCACCCCTCCACTTT
CDR3: CASSFDRFNSPLHF

J: TRBJ2-5
V: TRBV7-2
D: NA
size: NA
DNA: TGTGCCAGCAGCCCCGCGGGGGAGACCCAGTACTTC
CDR3: CASSPAGETQYF

J: TRBJ1-1
V: TRBV27
D: NA
size: NA
DNA: TGTGCCAGCAGCACCTCAGGTCGAATAGAAGCTTTCTTT
CDR3: CASSTSGRIEAFF

J: TRBJ1-2
V: TRBV4-2
D: NA
size: NA
DNA: TGTGCCAGCAGCCAAGATGGGCGGAGGGATAATGGCTACACCTTC
CDR3: CASSQDGRRDNGYTF

J: TRBJ2-3
V: TRBV5-4
D: NA
size: NA
DNA: TGTGCCAGCAGCTCTCACTTCGAACGGGATACGCAGTATTTT
CDR3: CASSSHFERDTQYF

J: TRBJ2-7
V: TRBV28
D: TRBD1
size: NA
DNA: TGTGCCAGCAGTCTCACAGGGGGCGCTTTCCACGAGCAGTACTTC
CDR3: CASSLTGGAFHEQYF

J: TRBJ2-7
V: TRBV13
D: TRBD1
size: few
DNA: TGTGCCAGCGGGTTCTCCTCCAGGGGACAGGGTTACGAGCAGTACTTC
CDR3: CASGFSSRGQGYEQYF

J: TRBJ2-3
V: TRBV7-9
D: NA
size: few
DNA: TGTGCCAGCAGCTGGGGAGACTCTCCCCTCACAGATACGCAGTATTTT
CDR3: CASSWGDSPLTDTQYF

J: TRBJ1-1
V: TRBV29-1
D: TRBD1
size: NA
DNA: TGCAGCGTTGAGGGACAGGGGGCGCAGAATGAAGCTTTCTTT
CDR3: CSVEGQGAQNEAFF

J: TRBJ1-1
V: TRBV28
D: NA
size: NA
DNA: TGTGCCAGCAGTTTATTTGACGGTAACACTGAAGCTTTCTTT
CDR3: CASSLFDGNTEAFF

J: TRBJ2-1
V: TRBV9
D: NA
size: NA
DNA: TGTGCCAGCGGCCATGAGCAGTTCTTC
CDR3: CASGHEQFF

J: TRBJ2-1
V: TRBV7-9
D: TRBD2
size: NA
DNA: TGTGCCAGCAGCGGGACTAGCGTTTACAATGAGCAGTTCTTC
CDR3: CASSGTSVYNEQFF

J: TRBJ1-1
V: TRBV5-6
D: TRBD1
size: NA
DNA: TGTGCCAGCAGCAGGACAGGCCTAACTGAAGCTTTCTTT
CDR3: CASSRTGLTEAFF

J: TRBJ2-1
V: TRBV5-4
D: TRBD2
size: NA
DNA: TGTGCCAGCAGGTCGGGACTAGTCACTGAGCAGTTCTTC
CDR3: CASRSGLVTEQFF

J: TRBJ2-1
V: TRBV13
D: TRBD1
size: NA
DNA: TGTGCCATCCAGGACCGGGGACAGGGGGCACACAATGAGCAGTTCTTC
CDR3: CAIQDRGQGAHNEQFF

J: TRBJ2-2
V: TRBV27
D: TRBD1
size: few
DNA: TGTGCCAGCAGCCCGGGACAGGGGGCCGGGGAGCTGTTTTTT
CDR3: CASSPGQGAGELFF

J: TRBJ1-1
V: TRBV4-3
D: NA
size: NA
DNA: TGCGCCAGCAGCCAAGTCGTCCGACCGGGGGGAACTGAAGCTTTCTTT
CDR3: CASSQVVRPGGTEAFF